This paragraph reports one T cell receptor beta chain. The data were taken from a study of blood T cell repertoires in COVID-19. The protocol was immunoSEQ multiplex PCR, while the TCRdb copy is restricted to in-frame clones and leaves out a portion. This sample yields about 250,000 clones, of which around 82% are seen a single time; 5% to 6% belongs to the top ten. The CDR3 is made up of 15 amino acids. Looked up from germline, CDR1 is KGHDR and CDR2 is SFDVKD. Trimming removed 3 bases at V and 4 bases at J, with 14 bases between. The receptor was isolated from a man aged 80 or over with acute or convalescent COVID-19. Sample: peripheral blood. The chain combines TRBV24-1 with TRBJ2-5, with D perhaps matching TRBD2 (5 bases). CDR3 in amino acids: CATSDARGSGETQYF. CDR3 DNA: TGTGCCACCAGTGATGCCCGGGGTTCAGGAGAGACCCAGTACTTC.